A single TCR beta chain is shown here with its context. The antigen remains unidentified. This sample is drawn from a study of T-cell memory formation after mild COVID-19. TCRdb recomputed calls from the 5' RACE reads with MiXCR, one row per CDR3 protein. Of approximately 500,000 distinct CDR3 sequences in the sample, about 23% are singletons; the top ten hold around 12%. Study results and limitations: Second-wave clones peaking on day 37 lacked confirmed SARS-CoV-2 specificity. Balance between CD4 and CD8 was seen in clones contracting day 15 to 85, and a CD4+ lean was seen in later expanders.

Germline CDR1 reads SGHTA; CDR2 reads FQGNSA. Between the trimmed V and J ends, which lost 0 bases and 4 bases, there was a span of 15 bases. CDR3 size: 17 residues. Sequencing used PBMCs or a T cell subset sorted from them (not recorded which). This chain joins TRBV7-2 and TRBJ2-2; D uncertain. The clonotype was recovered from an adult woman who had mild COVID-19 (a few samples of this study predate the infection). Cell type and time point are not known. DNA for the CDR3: TGTGCCAGCAGCTTAGCCCTCATATCCCTGATCACCGGGGAGCTGTTTTTT. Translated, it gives CASSLALISLITGELFF. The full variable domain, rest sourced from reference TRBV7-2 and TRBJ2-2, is GAGVSQSPSNKVTEKGKDVELRCDPISGHTALYWYRQSLGQGLEFLIYFQGNSAPDKSGLPSDRFSAERTGGSVSTLTIQRTQQEDSAVYLCASSLALISLITGELFFGEGSRLTVL.